This TCR beta chain was captured in a study of cytomegalovirus exposure and HLA in healthy donors. PCR employed 60 Vbeta and 13 Jbeta primers. Data came from immunoSEQ multiplex PCR; TCRdb stores just in-frame clones and leaves some out. The sample has 150,000 or so clones; roughly 85% are singletons. The V gene end was trimmed by 0 bases and the J gene end by 0 bases; junction bases not matched to a gene: 1. The CDR3 totals 15 residues. Germline assignment: CDR1 SGHRS and CDR2 YFSETQ. This chain connects TRBV5-1 to TRBJ2-3; 7 bases fit TRBD1. The TCR comes from a male donor in good health and CMV-seronegative. The sample comprised PBMCs. The CDR3 DNA sequence: TGCGCCAGCAGCTTGGGGGGACAGAGCACAGATACGCAGTATTTT. Translating gives CASSLGGQSTDTQYF.